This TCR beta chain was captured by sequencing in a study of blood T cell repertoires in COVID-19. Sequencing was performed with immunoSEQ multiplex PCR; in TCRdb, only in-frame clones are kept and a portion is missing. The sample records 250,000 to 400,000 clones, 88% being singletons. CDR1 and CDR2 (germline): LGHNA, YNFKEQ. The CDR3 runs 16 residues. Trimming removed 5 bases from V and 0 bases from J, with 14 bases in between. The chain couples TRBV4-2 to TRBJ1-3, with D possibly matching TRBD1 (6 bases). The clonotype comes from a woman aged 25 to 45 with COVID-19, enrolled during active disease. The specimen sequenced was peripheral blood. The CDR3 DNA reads TGTGCCAGCAGCTACTCCCCAGGGGACTCTGGAAACACCATATATTTT. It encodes CASSYSPGDSGNTIYF.